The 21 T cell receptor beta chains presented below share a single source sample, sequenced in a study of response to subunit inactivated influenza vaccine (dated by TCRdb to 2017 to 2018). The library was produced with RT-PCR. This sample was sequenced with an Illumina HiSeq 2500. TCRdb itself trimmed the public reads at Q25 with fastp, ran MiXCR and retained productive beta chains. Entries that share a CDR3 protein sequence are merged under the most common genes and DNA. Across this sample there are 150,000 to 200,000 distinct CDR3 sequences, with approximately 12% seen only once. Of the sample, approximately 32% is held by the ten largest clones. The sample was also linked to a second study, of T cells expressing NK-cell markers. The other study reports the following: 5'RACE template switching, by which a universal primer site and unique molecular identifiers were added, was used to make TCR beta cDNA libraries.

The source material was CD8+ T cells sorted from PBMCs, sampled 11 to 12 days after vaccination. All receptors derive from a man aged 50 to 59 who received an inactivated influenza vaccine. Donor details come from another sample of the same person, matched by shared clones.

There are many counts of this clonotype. The DNA of the CDR3 is TGTGCCATCAGCGCAGGGGATGAGCAGTTCTTC. This encodes CAISAGDEQFF. The chain joins TRBV10-3 to TRBJ2-1; maybe TRBD1 (6 bases). The CDR3 has 11 residues. The V end lost 6 bases, the J end lost 8 bases, and 8 bases lay between the germline ends. CDR1 and CDR2 from the germline V gene are ENHRY and SYGVKD.

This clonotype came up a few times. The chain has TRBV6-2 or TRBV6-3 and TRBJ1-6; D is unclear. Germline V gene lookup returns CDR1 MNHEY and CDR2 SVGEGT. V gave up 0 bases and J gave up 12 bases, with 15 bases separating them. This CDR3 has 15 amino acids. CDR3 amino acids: CASSYSIEVFRPLHF. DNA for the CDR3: TGTGCCAGCAGTTACTCGATTGAGGTTTTTCGACCCCTCCACTTT.

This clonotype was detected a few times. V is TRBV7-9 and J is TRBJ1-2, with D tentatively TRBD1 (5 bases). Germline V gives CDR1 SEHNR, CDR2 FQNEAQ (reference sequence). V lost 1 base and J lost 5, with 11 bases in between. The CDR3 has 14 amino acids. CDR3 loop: CASSLGQGLYGYTF. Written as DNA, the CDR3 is TGTGCCAGCAGCTTAGGGCAGGGACTGTATGGCTACACCTTC. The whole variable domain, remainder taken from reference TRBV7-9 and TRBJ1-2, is DTGVSQNPRHKITKRGQNVTFRCDPISEHNRLYWYRQTLGQGPEFLTYFQNEAQLEKSRLLSDRFSAERPKGSFSTLEIQRTEQGDSAMYLCASSLGQGLYGYTFGSGTRLTVV.

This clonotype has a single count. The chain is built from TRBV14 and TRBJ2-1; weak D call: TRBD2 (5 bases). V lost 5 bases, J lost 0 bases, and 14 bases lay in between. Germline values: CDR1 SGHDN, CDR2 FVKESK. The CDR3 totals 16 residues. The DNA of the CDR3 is TGTGCCAGCAGCTTGGGCGGAGGCGTCTCCTACAATGAGCAGTTCTTC. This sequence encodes CASSLGGGVSYNEQFF.

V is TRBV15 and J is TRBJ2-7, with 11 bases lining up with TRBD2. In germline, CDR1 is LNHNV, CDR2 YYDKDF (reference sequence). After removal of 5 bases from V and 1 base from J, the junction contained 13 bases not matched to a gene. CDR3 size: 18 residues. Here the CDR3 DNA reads TGTGCCACCAGCCATGATGGTTTACTAGCGGGAGTATCCTACGAGCAGTACTTC. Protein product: CATSHDGLLAGVSYEQYF.

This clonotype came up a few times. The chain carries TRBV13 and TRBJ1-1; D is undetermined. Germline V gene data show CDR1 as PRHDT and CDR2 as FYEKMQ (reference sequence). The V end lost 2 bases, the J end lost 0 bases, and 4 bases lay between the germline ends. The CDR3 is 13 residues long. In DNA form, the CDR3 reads TGTGCCAGCAGCTTAATGATGAACACTGAAGCTTTCTTT. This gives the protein CASSLMMNTEAFF.

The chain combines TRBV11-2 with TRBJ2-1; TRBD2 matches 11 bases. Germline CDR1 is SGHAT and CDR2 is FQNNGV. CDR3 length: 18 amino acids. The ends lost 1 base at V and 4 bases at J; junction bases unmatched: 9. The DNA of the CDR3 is TGTGCCAGCAGCTTAGGCCAACCGGGACTAGCGGTATACAATGAGCAGTTCTTC. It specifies CASSLGQPGLAVYNEQFF.

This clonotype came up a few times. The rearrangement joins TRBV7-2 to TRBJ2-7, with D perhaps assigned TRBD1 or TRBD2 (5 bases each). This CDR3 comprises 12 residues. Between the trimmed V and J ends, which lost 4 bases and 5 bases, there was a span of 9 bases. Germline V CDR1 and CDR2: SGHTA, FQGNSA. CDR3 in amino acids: CASSYEGHEQYF. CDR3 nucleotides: TGTGCCAGCAGCTACGAGGGACACGAGCAGTACTTC.

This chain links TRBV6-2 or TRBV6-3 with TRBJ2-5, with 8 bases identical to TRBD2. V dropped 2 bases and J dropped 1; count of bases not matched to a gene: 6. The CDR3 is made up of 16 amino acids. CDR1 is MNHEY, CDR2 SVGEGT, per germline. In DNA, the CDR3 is TGTGCCAGCAGTTACCCCTCAGCGGGGGCCCAAGAGACCCAGTACTTC. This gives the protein CASSYPSAGAQETQYF.

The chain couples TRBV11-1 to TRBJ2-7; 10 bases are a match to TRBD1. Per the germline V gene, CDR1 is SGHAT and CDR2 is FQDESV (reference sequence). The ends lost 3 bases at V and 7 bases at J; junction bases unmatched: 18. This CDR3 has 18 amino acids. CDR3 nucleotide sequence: TGTGCCAGCAGCTTTATGGTAGAGCGGGACAGGGGTAAAAAGGAGCAGTACTTC. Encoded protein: CASSFMVERDRGKKEQYF.

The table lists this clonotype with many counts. CDR3 in amino acids: CASNSRGKGYEQYF. As DNA, the CDR3 is TGTGCCAGCAACAGCAGGGGGAAAGGCTACGAGCAGTACTTC. The gene calls are TRBV7-6 and TRBJ2-7; TRBD1 aligns across 7 bases. J gave up 3 bases and V 7 bases, and 9 bases lay outside the gene matches. Germline lookup yields CDR1 SGHVS and CDR2 FNYEAQ. The CDR3 loop spans 14 amino acids.

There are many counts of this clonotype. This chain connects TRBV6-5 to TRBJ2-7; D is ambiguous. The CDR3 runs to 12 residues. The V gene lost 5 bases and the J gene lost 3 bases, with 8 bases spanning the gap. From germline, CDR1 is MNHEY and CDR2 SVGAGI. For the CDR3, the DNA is TGTGCCAGCAGTCGGAACAGCTACGAGCAGTACTTC. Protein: CASSRNSYEQYF.

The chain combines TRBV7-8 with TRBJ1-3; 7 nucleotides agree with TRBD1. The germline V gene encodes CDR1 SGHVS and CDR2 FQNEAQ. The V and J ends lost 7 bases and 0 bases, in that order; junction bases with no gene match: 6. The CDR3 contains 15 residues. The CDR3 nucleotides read TGTGCCAGCACCGCGGGACAGTTCTCTGGAAACACCATATATTTT. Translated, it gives CASTAGQFSGNTIYF.

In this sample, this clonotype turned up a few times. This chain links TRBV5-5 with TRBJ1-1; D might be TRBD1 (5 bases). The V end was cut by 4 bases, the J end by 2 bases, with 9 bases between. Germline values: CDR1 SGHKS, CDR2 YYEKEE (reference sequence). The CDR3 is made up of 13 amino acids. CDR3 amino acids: CASSGGENTEAFF. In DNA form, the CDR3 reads TGTGCCAGCAGCGGGGGAGAAAACACTGAAGCTTTCTTT.

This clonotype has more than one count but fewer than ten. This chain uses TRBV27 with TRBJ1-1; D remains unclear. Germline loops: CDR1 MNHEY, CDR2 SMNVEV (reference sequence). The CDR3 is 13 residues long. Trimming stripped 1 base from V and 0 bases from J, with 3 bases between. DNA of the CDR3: TGTGCCAGCAGTTTATATGTGAACACTGAAGCTTTCTTT. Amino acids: CASSLYVNTEAFF.

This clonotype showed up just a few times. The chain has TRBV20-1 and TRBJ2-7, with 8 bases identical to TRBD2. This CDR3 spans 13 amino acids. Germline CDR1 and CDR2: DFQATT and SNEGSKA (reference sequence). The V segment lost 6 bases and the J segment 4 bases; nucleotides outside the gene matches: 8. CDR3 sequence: CSARGLVAYEQYF. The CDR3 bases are TGCAGTGCGAGGGGACTAGTAGCATACGAGCAGTACTTC.

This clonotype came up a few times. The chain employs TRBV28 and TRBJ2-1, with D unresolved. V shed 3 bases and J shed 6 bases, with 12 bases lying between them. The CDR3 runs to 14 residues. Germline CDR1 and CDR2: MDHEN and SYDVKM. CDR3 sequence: CASSFYQNRNEQFF. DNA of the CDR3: TGTGCCAGCAGTTTCTACCAGAACCGCAATGAGCAGTTCTTC. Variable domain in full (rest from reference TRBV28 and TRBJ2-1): DVKVTQSSRYLVKRTGEKVFLECVQDMDHENMFWYRQDPGLGLRLIYFSYDVKMKEKGDIPEGYSVSREKKERFSLILESASTNQTSMYLCASSFYQNRNEQFFGPGTRLTVL.

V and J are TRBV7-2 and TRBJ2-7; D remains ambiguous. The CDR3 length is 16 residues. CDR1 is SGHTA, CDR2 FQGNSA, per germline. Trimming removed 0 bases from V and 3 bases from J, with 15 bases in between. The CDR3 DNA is TGTGCCAGCAGCTTAGCAGGTGGGGTTGGATTCTACGAGCAGTACTTC. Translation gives CASSLAGGVGFYEQYF.

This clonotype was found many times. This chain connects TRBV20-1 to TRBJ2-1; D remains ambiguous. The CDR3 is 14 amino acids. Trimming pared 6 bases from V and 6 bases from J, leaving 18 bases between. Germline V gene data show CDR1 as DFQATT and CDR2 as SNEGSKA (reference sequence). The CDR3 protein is CSATPPSWVNEQFF. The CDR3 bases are TGCAGTGCCACACCCCCCTCTTGGGTCAATGAGCAGTTCTTC.

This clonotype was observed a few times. CDR3 residues: CSAEPGLAAQQYF. As DNA, the CDR3 is TGCAGTGCTGAACCAGGACTGGCGGCACAGCAGTACTTC. The chain recombines TRBV20-1 with TRBJ2-7, with D possibly being TRBD2 (5 bases). From germline, CDR1 is DFQATT and CDR2 SNEGSKA (reference sequence). Deletions cut 5 bases from V and 8 bases from J, with 19 bases between. The CDR3 covers 13 residues.

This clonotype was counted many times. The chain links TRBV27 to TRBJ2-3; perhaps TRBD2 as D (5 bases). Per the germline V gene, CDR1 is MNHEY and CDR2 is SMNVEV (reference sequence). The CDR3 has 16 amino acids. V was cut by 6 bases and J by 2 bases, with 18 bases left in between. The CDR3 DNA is TGTGCCAGCAGACCTCCGGGTCAGGACTTCACAGATACGCAGTATTTT. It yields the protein CASRPPGQDFTDTQYF.